Listed here is a single T cell receptor (beta chain). TCRdb keeps only in-frame clones here, not all; method: immunoSEQ multiplex PCR. The repertoire has about 70,000 clones, 88% of them found once; the top ten carry over 1.5%. Trimming left V 1 base short and J 1 base short, with 10 bases between. Germline lookup yields CDR1 KGHSH and CDR2 LQKENI. The CDR3 totals 15 residues. The data are from a study of siplizumab effects on memory and regulatory T cells. Input material: Tregs sorted from blood. This chain connects TRBV18 to TRBJ1-1; D perhaps matches TRBD1 (6 bases). This receptor was identified in a human donor in good health. CDR3 sequence (DNA): TGTGCCAGCTCACCACGGGGGGCGGGGAACACTGAAGCTTTCTTT. Protein sequence: CASSPRGAGNTEAFF.